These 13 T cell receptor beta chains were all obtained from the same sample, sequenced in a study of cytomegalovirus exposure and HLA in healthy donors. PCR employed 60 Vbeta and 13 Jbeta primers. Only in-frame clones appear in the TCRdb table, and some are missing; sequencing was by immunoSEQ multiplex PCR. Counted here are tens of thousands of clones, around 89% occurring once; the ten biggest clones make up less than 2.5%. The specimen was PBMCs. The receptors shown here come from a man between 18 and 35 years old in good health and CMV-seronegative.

The CDR3 region has the DNA TGTGCCAGCAGTTTATTAGCAGGGAAGAAGAAGCAGTACTTC. This codes for CASSLLAGKKKQYF. This rearrangement joins TRBV28 to TRBJ2-7; maybe TRBD1 (5 bases). In germline, CDR1 is MDHEN, CDR2 SYDVKM. Trimming took off 1 base at V and 8 bases at J, with 15 bases between the two ends. The length of the CDR3 is 14 residues.

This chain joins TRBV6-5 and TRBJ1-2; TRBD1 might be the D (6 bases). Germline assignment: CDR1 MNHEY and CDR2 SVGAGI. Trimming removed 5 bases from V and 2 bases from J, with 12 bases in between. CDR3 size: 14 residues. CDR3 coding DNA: TGTGCCAGCAGTCGAACAACAGGGAACTATGGCTACACCTTC. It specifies CASSRTTGNYGYTF.

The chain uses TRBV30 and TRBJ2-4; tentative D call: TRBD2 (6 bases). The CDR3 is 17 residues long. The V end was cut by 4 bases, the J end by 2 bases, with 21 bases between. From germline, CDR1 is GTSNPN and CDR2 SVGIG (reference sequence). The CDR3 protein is CAWKRASTEETKNIQYF. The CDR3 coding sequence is TGTGCCTGGAAGCGGGCCAGCACCGAAGAGACCAAAAACATTCAGTACTTC.

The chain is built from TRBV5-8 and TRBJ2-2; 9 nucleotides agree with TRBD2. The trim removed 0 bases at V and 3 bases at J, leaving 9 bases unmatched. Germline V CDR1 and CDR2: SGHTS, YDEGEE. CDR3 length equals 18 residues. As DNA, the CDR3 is TGTGCCAGCAGCTTGGCCCTGCGGACTAGCGAGTACACCGGGGAGCTGTTTTTT. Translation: CASSLALRTSEYTGELFF. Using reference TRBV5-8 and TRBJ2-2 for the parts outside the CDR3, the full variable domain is EAGVTQSPTHLIKTRGQQATLRCSPISGHTSVYWYQQALGLGLQFLLWYDEGEERNRGNFPPRFSGRQFPNYSSELNVNALELEDSALYLCASSLALRTSEYTGELFFGEGSRLTVL.

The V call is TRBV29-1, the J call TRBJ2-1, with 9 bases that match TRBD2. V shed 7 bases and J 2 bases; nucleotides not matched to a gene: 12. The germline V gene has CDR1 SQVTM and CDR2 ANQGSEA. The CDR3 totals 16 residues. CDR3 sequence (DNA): TGCAGCGGTGCCGCGGGAGGGCCCCGGGCCTACAATGAGCAGTTCTTC. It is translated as CSGAAGGPRAYNEQFF.

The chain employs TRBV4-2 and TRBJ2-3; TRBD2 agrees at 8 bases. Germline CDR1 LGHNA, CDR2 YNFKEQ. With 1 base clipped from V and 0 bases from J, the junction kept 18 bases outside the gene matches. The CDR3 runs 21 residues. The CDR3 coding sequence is TGTGCCAGCAGCCAAGTTTCTCCGGGAGGGTTATTAGATACTAGCACAGATACGCAGTATTTT. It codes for CASSQVSPGGLLDTSTDTQYF.

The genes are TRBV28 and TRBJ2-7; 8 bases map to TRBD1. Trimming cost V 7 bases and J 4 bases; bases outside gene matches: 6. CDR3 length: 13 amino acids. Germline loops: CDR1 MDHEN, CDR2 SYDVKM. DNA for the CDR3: TGTGCCAGCAAGGAGACAGGGGCATACGAGCAGTACTTC. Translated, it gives CASKETGAYEQYF.

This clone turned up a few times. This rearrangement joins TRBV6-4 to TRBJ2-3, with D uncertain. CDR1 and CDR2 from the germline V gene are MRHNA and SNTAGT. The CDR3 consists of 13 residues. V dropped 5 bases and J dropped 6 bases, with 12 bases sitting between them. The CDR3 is CASSLNSRDTQYF. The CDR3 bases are TGTGCCAGCAGTCTGAATTCCCGGGATACGCAGTATTTT.

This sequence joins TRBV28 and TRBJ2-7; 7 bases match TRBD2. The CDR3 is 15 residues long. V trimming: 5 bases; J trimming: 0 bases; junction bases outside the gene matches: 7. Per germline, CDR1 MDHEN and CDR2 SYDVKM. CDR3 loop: CASSPERGSSYEQYF. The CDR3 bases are TGTGCCAGCAGTCCTGAGCGGGGAAGCTCCTACGAGCAGTACTTC.

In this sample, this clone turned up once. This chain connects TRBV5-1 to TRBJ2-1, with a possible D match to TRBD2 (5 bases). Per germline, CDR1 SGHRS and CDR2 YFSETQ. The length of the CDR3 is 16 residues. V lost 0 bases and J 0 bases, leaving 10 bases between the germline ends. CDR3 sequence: CASSLEPTSSYNEQFF. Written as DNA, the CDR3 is TGCGCCAGCAGCTTGGAACCCACTAGCTCCTACAATGAGCAGTTCTTC.

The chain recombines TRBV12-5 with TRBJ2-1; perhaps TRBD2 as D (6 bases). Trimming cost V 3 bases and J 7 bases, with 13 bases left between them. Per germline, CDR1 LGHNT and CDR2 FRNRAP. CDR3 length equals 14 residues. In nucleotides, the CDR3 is TGTGCTAGTGGTTTCGGGACTGGAAAAAATGAGCAGTTCTTC. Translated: CASGFGTGKNEQFF.

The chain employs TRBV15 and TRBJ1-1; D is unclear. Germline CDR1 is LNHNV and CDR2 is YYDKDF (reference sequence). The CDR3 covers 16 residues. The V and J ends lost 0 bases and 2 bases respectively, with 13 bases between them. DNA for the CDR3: TGTGCCACCAGCAGAGATTACCTTGAGGGAAACACTGAAGCTTTCTTT. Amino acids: CATSRDYLEGNTEAFF.

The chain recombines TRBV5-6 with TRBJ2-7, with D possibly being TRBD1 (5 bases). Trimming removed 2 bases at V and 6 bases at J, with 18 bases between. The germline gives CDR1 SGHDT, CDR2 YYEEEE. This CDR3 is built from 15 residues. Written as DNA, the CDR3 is TGTGCCAGCAGCTTTTACCCAGTTCCGCAGGGCGAGCAGTACTTC. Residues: CASSFYPVPQGEQYF.